A selection of T cell receptor beta chains follows, all from one sample in a study of T cells in Graves' hyperthyroidism and ophthalmopathy. TCRdb re-called the multiplex PCR reads with MiXCR, one entry per CDR3 protein. The sample includes over 300,000 distinct CDR3 sequences, roughly 14% of them seen just once. The source material was blood. These receptors originate from a woman aged 55 to 70 with Graves' hyperthyroidism. Both conserved end residues are part of each CDR3. The D gene is left open where the match is weak. Not every row has a clone size; where given, it reads once, few, many or a size class.

-,TRBJ2-1,TRBV7-9,many,CASSGLSYNEQFF,TGTGCCAGCAGCGGGTTATCCTACAATGAGCAGTTCTTC
-,TRBJ2-3,TRBV2,many,CASLDRRVTDTQYF,TGTGCCAGCCTAGACAGGAGAGTCACAGATACGCAGTATTTT
TRBD1,TRBJ2-2,TRBV11-3,many,CASSLVPGQSYTGELFF,TGTGCCAGCAGCTTAGTTCCGGGACAGAGTTACACCGGGGAGCTGTTTTTT
TRBD2,TRBJ2-2,TRBV6-5,-,CASSYILAGGSGELFF,TGTGCCAGCAGTTACATACTAGCGGGAGGTTCCGGGGAGCTGTTTTTT
-,TRBJ2-7,TRBV3-1,many,CASSPPVGSYEQYF,TGTGCCAGCTCACCCCCCGTCGGCTCCTACGAGCAGTACTTC
-,TRBJ1-1,TRBV6-1,many,CASRQGFTEAFF,TGTGCCAGCAGACAGGGTTTCACTGAAGCTTTCTTT
-,TRBJ2-1,TRBV5-1,few,CASSYPQGYEQFF,TGCGCCAGCAGCTACCCCCAGGGCTATGAGCAGTTCTTC
-,TRBJ1-3,TRBV2,many,CASIGIDSYSGNTIYF,TGTGCCAGCATAGGGATCGACAGTTACTCTGGAAACACCATATATTTT
-,TRBJ2-6,TRBV11-2,many,CASSVGTAYSGANVLTF,TGTGCCAGCAGCGTAGGGACGGCTTACTCTGGGGCCAACGTCCTGACTTTC
-,TRBJ2-5,TRBV18,many,CASSLFSGQETQYF,TGTGCCAGCTCACTATTCAGCGGACAAGAGACCCAGTACTTC
-,TRBJ2-2,TRBV29-1,-,CSVEVTTGTLFF,TGCAGCGTTGAAGTAACCACCGGGACCCTGTTTTTT
TRBD1,TRBJ1-6,TRBV11-3,many,CASSRDRTNSPLHF,TGTGCCAGCAGCCGGGACAGGACCAATTCACCCCTCCACTTT
-,TRBJ2-3,TRBV10-3,many,CAIRSGTDTQYF,TGTGCCATCAGGTCCGGCACAGATACGCAGTATTTT
TRBD1,TRBJ1-5,TRBV28,many,CASNGDRGYSNQPQHF,TGTGCCAGCAATGGGGACAGGGGCTATAGCAATCAGCCCCAGCATTTT
TRBD1,TRBJ1-5,TRBV6-1,many,CASSPLRTGVNQPQHF,TGTGCCAGCAGTCCCCTTAGGACAGGGGTCAATCAGCCCCAGCATTTT
TRBD2,TRBJ2-7,TRBV5-1,many,CASSLSPSGRAKPYEQYF,TGCGCCAGCAGCTTGTCCCCTAGCGGGAGGGCCAAGCCTTACGAGCAGTACTTC
-,TRBJ2-7,TRBV11-2,many,CASSSIPIRPYEQYF,TGTGCCAGCAGCTCCATCCCAATAAGGCCGTACGAGCAGTACTTC
-,TRBJ1-4,TRBV7-9,many,CASTSPQSGDEKLFF,TGTGCCAGCACCTCCCCACAGTCCGGCGATGAAAAACTGTTTTTT
-,TRBJ2-1,TRBV15,-,CATSKGVGGEQFF,TGTGCCACCAGCAAGGGGGTAGGGGGGGAGCAGTTCTTC
TRBD2,TRBJ2-3,TRBV9,many,CASSVAGGRTDTQYF,TGTGCCAGCAGCGTAGCGGGGGGAAGGACAGATACGCAGTATTTT
-,TRBJ2-7,TRBV4-2,-,CASSQDQAGVYEQYF,TGTGCCAGCAGCCAAGATCAGGCAGGGGTCTACGAGCAGTACTTC
-,TRBJ2-7,TRBV18,-,CASSPRGASYEQYF,TGTGCCAGCTCACCACGGGGGGCTAGTTACGAGCAGTACTTC
-,TRBJ2-7,TRBV5-6,-,CASSFGSRGYEQYF,TGTGCCAGCAGCTTTGGATCTAGGGGTTACGAGCAGTACTTC
-,TRBJ1-5,TRBV12-3/TRBV12-4,many,CASRSLGQPQHF,TGTGCCAGCCGTTCGTTAGGTCAGCCCCAGCATTTT
TRBD2,TRBJ2-3,TRBV3-1,many,CASSRATLAGGSDTQYF,TGTGCCAGCAGCCGCGCCACCCTAGCGGGAGGTTCAGATACGCAGTATTTT
TRBD1,TRBJ2-6,TRBV25-1,-,CASLRDRISGANVLTF,TGTGCCAGCCTCCGGGACAGGATCTCTGGGGCCAACGTCCTGACTTTC
TRBD1,TRBJ1-2,TRBV28,few,CASSPTGGALSGYTF,TGTGCCAGCAGTCCCACAGGGGGCGCTTTAAGCGGCTACACCTTC
TRBD2,TRBJ2-1,TRBV5-1,-,CASSPGTSGRSIDEQFF,TGCGCCAGCAGCCCAGGGACTAGCGGGAGGTCGATCGATGAGCAGTTCTTC
-,TRBJ2-3,TRBV19,few,CATYGGGNPRMTDTQYF,TGTGCCACCTATGGGGGTGGGAATCCGCGGATGACAGATACGCAGTATTTT
-,TRBJ2-1,TRBV24-1,many,CATSDGRPRSYNEQFF,TGTGCCACCAGTGATGGCAGACCGCGCTCCTACAATGAGCAGTTCTTC
-,TRBJ1-6,TRBV2,-,CASSEWGGDAYNSPLHF,TGTGCCAGCAGTGAATGGGGGGGAGACGCCTATAATTCACCCCTCCACTTT
-,TRBJ2-7,TRBV28,many,CASSFRGPTTHEQYF,TGTGCCAGCAGTTTCCGGGGGCCCACCACCCACGAGCAGTACTTC
TRBD1,TRBJ2-3,TRBV7-7,-,CASSPQFPGQGKDTQYF,TGTGCTAGCAGTCCTCAATTTCCGGGACAGGGGAAAGATACGCAGTATTTT
TRBD1,TRBJ2-7,TRBV19,many,CASSVGQGSYEQYF,TGTGCCAGTAGTGTGGGACAGGGGTCCTACGAGCAGTACTTC
-,TRBJ1-5,TRBV20-1,many,CSATPGAGNQPQHF,TGCAGTGCTACCCCCGGGGCCGGGAATCAGCCCCAGCATTTT
TRBD2,TRBJ2-5,TRBV7-3,many,CASSLSSGLQETQYF,TGTGCCAGCAGCTTGTCTAGCGGGCTTCAAGAGACCCAGTACTTC
TRBD1,TRBJ2-3,TRBV11-1,many,CASSPQGGTADTQYF,TGTGCCAGCAGCCCACAGGGGGGAACGGCAGATACGCAGTATTTT
-,TRBJ2-4,TRBV11-1,-,CASSLGRTLAKNIQYF,TGTGCCAGCAGCTTAGGCCGGACCCTAGCCAAAAACATTCAGTACTTC
-,TRBJ2-5,TRBV29-1,few,CSVEPWGRETQYF,TGCAGCGTTGAACCGTGGGGTCGGGAGACCCAGTACTTC
-,TRBJ2-1,TRBV7-8,many,CASSFTSGLPGSDEQFF,TGTGCCAGCAGCTTCACCTCGGGCTTACCAGGTAGTGATGAGCAGTTCTTC
TRBD2,TRBJ2-4,TRBV29-1,many,CSVELGTGGQNIQYF,TGCAGCGTTGAGCTCGGGACGGGAGGCCAAAACATTCAGTACTTC
TRBD1,TRBJ1-1,TRBV12-3/TRBV12-4,many,CASSQGARTEAFF,TGTGCCAGCAGTCAGGGGGCGCGAACTGAAGCTTTCTTT
-,TRBJ1-1,TRBV28,many,CASSLYWGRTEAFF,TGTGCCAGCAGTTTATATTGGGGTCGGACTGAAGCTTTCTTT
TRBD2,TRBJ2-3,TRBV20-1,many,CRALSGTSGGDTQYF,TGCAGAGCTTTATCCGGGACTAGCGGGGGAGATACGCAGTATTTT
TRBD1,TRBJ2-7,TRBV19,-,CASSTTGSGGSYEQYF,TGTGCCAGTAGTACGACAGGGAGTGGGGGATCCTACGAGCAGTACTTC
-,TRBJ2-1,TRBV9,many,CASSGGQTYNEQFF,TGTGCCAGCAGCGGGGGACAAACCTACAATGAGCAGTTCTTC
TRBD2,TRBJ2-7,TRBV11-2,-,CASSKKRESYEQYF,TGTGCCAGCAGCAAAAAGCGGGAGTCGTACGAGCAGTACTTC
-,TRBJ1-5,TRBV30,-,CAWSTGWVDNQPQHF,TGTGCCTGGAGTACAGGGTGGGTGGATAATCAGCCCCAGCATTTT
TRBD2,TRBJ2-2,TRBV11-2,few,CASSLVRGSYTGELFF,TGTGCCAGCAGCTTAGTGCGCGGGAGTTACACCGGGGAGCTGTTTTTT
-,TRBJ2-3,TRBV18,many,CASSPSSLDTQYF,TGTGCCAGCTCACCCAGTTCGCTAGATACGCAGTATTTT
TRBD2,TRBJ2-1,TRBV6-2/TRBV6-3,many,CASSYPPLAGGHNEQFF,TGTGCCAGCAGTTACCCACCACTAGCGGGAGGGCACAATGAGCAGTTCTTC
-,TRBJ1-6,TRBV18,many,CASSPARSSYNSPLHF,TGTGCCAGCTCACCGGCCCGGAGCTCCTATAATTCACCCCTCCACTTT
TRBD2,TRBJ2-3,TRBV7-3,-,CASSPRAGGRDTQYF,TGTGCCAGCAGTCCTCGGGCGGGAGGTCGGGATACGCAGTATTTT
TRBD1,TRBJ1-3,TRBV3-1,-,CASSPYRGSGNTIYF,TGTGCCAGCAGCCCTTACAGGGGCTCTGGAAACACCATATATTTT
TRBD1,TRBJ2-5,TRBV12-3/TRBV12-4,many,CASSFQGAKTQYF,TGTGCCAGCAGTTTCCAGGGGGCAAAGACCCAGTACTTC